This T cell receptor beta chain was retrieved from a study of regulatory T cells in long-lasting Graves disease. Building the TCR beta libraries relied on iRepertoire HTBI primers, and CDR3 regions underwent Arm-PCR. TCRdb recomputed calls from the multiplex PCR reads with MiXCR, one row per CDR3 protein. The data show over 350,000 distinct CDR3 sequences, approximately 15% seen once. Stated time point: newly diagnosed GD, antithyroid drugs for less than 3 months. Extracted RNA from PBMCs served as the source of the TCR library. This clonotype was observed at least ten times. Germline V CDR1 and CDR2: SGHKS, YYEKEE (reference sequence). This CDR3 contains 16 residues. V was pared by 4 bases and J by 1 base, with 17 bases between. The same data also went into a second study, on T cells in Graves' hyperthyroidism and ophthalmopathy. Turning to that study: Ophthalmopathy was separated from stable hyperthyroidism by a 13 V-J model.

The TCR comes from a woman aged 40 to 50 with Graves disease. Specimen: peripheral blood mononuclear cells (PBMCs), collected at new diagnosis, from a patient treated with antithyroid drugs. The chain carries TRBV5-5 and TRBJ2-5; D is unresolved. CDR3 sequence (DNA): TGTGCCAGCAGCCCAGGAAAGGAACGAAGCCAAGAGACCCAGTACTTC. Translation: CASSPGKERSQETQYF.